The sequence of this T cell receptor beta chain was determined in a study of T cell repertoires in cytomegalovirus infection. Study overall: It was recently identified HLA-C-restricted and well-studied HLA-B-restricted CMV epitopes that the study used. Both CMV infection and a matching HLA type were indicated by public TCR beta signatures. Study findings and constraints: Frequencies of public TCR beta families were cumulated, and this identified carriers of CMV plus the relevant HLA. The ex vivo response was dominated by HLA-C-restricted CMV-specific TCR beta clonotypes.

A note on this clonotype: What it recognizes is unknown.

The CDR3 consists of 18 residues. The junction had 11 bases not matched to a gene; V was cut back by 3 bases and J by 1 base. MiXCR, applied by TCRdb to the reads, yields one record per CDR3 protein. Counted here are some 500,000 distinct CDR3 sequences, around 30% occurring once; the ten biggest clones make up under 20%. The TCR was taken from a human donor in good health (CMV status not recorded). Some clones in this sample may be carry-over from other donors' samples. Specimen: cultured PBMCs, collected from culture after CMV antigen stimulation. The chain recombines TRBV12-3 or TRBV12-4 with TRBJ2-7, with TRBD2 matching over 11 bases. CDR3 sequence reads: CASSLSRLRLAGSYEQYF. In DNA, the CDR3 is TGTGCCAGCAGTTTGTCCAGGCTAAGACTAGCGGGGTCCTACGAGCAGTACTTC.